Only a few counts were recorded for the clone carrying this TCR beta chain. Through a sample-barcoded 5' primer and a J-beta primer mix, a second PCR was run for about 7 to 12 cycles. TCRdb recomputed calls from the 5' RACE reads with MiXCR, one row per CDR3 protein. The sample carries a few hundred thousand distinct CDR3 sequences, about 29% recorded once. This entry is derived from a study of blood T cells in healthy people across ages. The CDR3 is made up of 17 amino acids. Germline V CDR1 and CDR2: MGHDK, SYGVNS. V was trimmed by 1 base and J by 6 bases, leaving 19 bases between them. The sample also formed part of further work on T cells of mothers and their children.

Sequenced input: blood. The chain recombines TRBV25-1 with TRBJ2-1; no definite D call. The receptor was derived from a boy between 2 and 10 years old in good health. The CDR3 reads CASSEFESARRGNEQFF. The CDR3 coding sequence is TGTGCCAGCAGTGAATTTGAATCGGCCAGAAGAGGCAATGAGCAGTTCTTC.